This entry lists 13 T cell receptor beta chains sequenced from one sample in a study of T cell repertoires in cytomegalovirus infection. MiXCR, run by TCRdb on the reads, gives a single entry per CDR3 protein. This sample has around 530,000 distinct CDR3 sequences; about 15% occur once, and the top ten carry roughly a quarter. Sequencing input: CD8+ T cells from PBMCs. The receptors originated from a human donor in good health (CMV status not recorded). Some clones in this sample may be carry-over from other donors' samples.

This clonotype was seen ten or more times. The rearrangement uses TRBV2 and TRBJ1-1, with a possible D match to TRBD1 (6 bases). The CDR3 has 14 amino acids. Trimming left V 8 bases short and J 4 bases short, with 17 bases between. Germline V lookup: CDR1 SNHLY, CDR2 FYNNEI. CDR3: CASPKDGGGTEAFF. Written as DNA, the CDR3 is TGTGCCAGCCCGAAGGACGGAGGGGGCACTGAAGCTTTCTTT.

This clonotype has ten or more counts. The rearrangement joins TRBV11-2 to TRBJ2-7, with a possible D match to TRBD1 (6 bases). The ends were cut back, 2 bases at V and 7 bases at J, with 12 bases in the middle. The CDR3 spans 13 residues. Germline values: CDR1 SGHAT, CDR2 FQNNGV. CDR3 amino acids: CASSLFTGYEQYF. CDR3 DNA sequence: TGTGCCAGCAGCTTATTTACAGGGTATGAGCAGTACTTC.

This rearrangement joins TRBV27 to TRBJ2-2; 9 nucleotides match TRBD2. The germline gives CDR1 MNHEY, CDR2 SMNVEV (reference sequence). CDR3 size: 21 residues. Losses at the gene ends were 5 bases for V and 2 bases for J; bases not matched to a gene: 21. The CDR3 nucleotides are TGTGCCAGCAGTCCACCCGCATATCAAGCGGGGGGTGGGGGAAACACCGGGGAGCTGTTTTTT. It is translated as CASSPPAYQAGGGGNTGELFF.

This clonotype was counted only a few times. The chain uses TRBV4-2 and TRBJ2-7, with 12 bases aligning to TRBD2. Germline V gives CDR1 LGHNA, CDR2 YNFKEQ. V lost 2 bases, J lost 7 bases, and 6 bases stayed unmatched. This CDR3 has 15 amino acids. CDR3 coding DNA: TGTGCCAGCAGCCAAACTAGCGGGGGGCTGTGGGAGCAGTACTTC. This codes for CASSQTSGGLWEQYF.

At least ten counts were recorded for this clonotype. Written as DNA, the CDR3 is TGTGCCAGCATTCCGGCTCCGGGGATCGAGACCCAGTACTTC. This encodes CASIPAPGIETQYF. The genes are TRBV2 and TRBJ2-5; D might be TRBD2 (5 bases). This CDR3 has 14 amino acids. The V end lost 7 bases, the J end lost 5 bases, and 17 bases lay between the germline ends. Germline V gives CDR1 SNHLY, CDR2 FYNNEI.

On this clonotype itself: A clone one base away is much larger, so this may be a read error. The rearrangement joins TRBV7-8 to TRBJ2-2, with D hard to call. CDR3 length: 15 amino acids. Germline V gives CDR1 SGHVS, CDR2 FQNEAQ. The V and J ends lost 4 bases and 3 bases respectively, with 12 bases between them. This CDR3 reads CASSSTGRYTGELFF. The CDR3, as DNA: TGTGCCAGCAGCTCAACGGGCCGATACACCGGGGAGCTGTTTTTT.

This clonotype came up a few times. The J gene is TRBJ2-1, the V gene TRBV3-1, with TRBD2 identical over 12 bases. V shed 4 bases and J 5 bases; nucleotides not matched to a gene: 3. This CDR3 is built from 15 residues. Germline lookup yields CDR1 LGHDT and CDR2 YNNKEL (reference sequence). The CDR3 here is CASSPTSGSDNEQFF. Written as DNA, the CDR3 is TGTGCCAGCAGCCCGACTAGCGGGAGTGACAATGAGCAGTTCTTC.

In this sample, this clonotype turned up a few times. The chain couples TRBV30 to TRBJ1-5; D not resolved. This CDR3 has 15 amino acids. V shed 0 bases and J shed 1 base, with 10 bases lying between them. CDR1 and CDR2 (germline): GTSNPN, SVGIG (reference sequence). The CDR3 DNA reads as TGTGCCTGGAGTGTAGGTGCGGCGAGCAATCAGCCCCAGCATTTT. Its translation is CAWSVGAASNQPQHF.

This clonotype has at least ten counts. The chain is built from TRBV7-9 and TRBJ2-1, with TRBD1 as a possible D gene (5 bases). The CDR3 covers 13 residues. The germline V gene encodes CDR1 SEHNR and CDR2 FQNEAQ (reference sequence). The V and J ends lost 5 bases and 6 bases respectively, with 11 bases between them. The DNA of the CDR3 is TGTGCCAGCAGCGGGGCCCTCGGCAATGAGCAGTTCTTC. It yields the protein CASSGALGNEQFF. Full variable domain (outside the CDR3, taken from reference TRBV7-9 and TRBJ2-1): DTGVSQNPRHKITKRGQNVTFRCDPISEHNRLYWYRQTLGQGPEFLTYFQNEAQLEKSRLLSDRFSAERPKGSFSTLEIQRTEQGDSAMYLCASSGALGNEQFFGPGTRLTVL.

V usage is TRBV24-1 and J usage is TRBJ1-5; D may be TRBD1 (5 bases). V was clipped by 1 base and J by 7 bases, with 10 bases between them. CDR1 is KGHDR and CDR2 is SFDVKD in the germline V gene. The CDR3 runs 14 residues. CDR3 sequence reads: CATSDFRARQPQHF. The CDR3 DNA sequence: TGTGCCACCAGTGATTTCAGGGCTCGGCAGCCCCAGCATTTT.

This clonotype came up many times. V usage is TRBV7-6 and J usage is TRBJ2-1; D might be TRBD1 (6 bases). This CDR3 is built from 13 residues. Deletions cut 5 bases from V and 2 bases from J, with 7 bases between. CDR1 SGHVS and CDR2 FNYEAQ come from the germline V gene. CDR3 DNA: TGTGCCAGCAGCGCAGGGGCCTACAATGAGCAGTTCTTC. It translates to CASSAGAYNEQFF.

This clonotype showed up just a few times. V usage is TRBV25-1 and J usage is TRBJ2-7, with a possible D match to TRBD1 (6 bases). Germline lookup yields CDR1 MGHDK and CDR2 SYGVNS. Trimming cost V 2 bases and J 6 bases, with 8 bases left between them. The CDR3 covers 12 residues. CDR3 loop: CASSERGGEQYF. The CDR3 nucleotides read TGTGCCAGCAGTGAACGAGGGGGCGAGCAGTACTTC.

This clonotype was detected once. A read error may be the cause here, since a much bigger clone is one base away. The CDR3 DNA reads TGTGCCAGCAGGTTAGGTGTGCGAAGGGATGGCTACAACTTC. Translation: CASRLGVRRDGYNF. The genes are TRBV7-9 and TRBJ1-2; D not certain. The CDR3 extends over 14 amino acids. Germline-derived CDR1 and CDR2 are SEHNR and FQNEAQ (reference sequence).